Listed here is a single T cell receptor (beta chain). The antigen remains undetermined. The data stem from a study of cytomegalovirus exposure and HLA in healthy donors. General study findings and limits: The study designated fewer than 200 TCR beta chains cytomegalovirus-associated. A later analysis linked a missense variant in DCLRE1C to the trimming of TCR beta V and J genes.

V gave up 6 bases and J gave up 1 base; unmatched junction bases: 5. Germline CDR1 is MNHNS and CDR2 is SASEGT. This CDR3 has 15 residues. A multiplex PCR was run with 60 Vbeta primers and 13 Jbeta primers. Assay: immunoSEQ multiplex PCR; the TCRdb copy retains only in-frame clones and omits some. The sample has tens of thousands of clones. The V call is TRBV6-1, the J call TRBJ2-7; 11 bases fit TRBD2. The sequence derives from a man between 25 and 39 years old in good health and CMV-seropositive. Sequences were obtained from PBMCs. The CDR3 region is CASRPGLAASYEQYF. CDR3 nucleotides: TGTGCCAGCAGACCGGGACTAGCGGCTTCCTACGAGCAGTACTTC.